The rows below give T cell receptor beta chains drawn from one sample of a study of a mutant IDH1 vaccine in newly diagnosed glioma. Here immunoSEQ multiplex PCR was the method, and the copy in TCRdb shows in-frame clones only, minus some. Here the sample spans tens of thousands of clones, approximately 82% being singletons. Antigen specificity for these receptors is unknown. The sample consisted of PBMCs, taken from a glioma patient whose treatment included an IDH1 peptide vaccine. These receptors were collected from a woman aged 18-29 years with glioma. CDR3s include the opening cysteine and the closing phenylalanine or tryptophan. A D gene is named only where the DNA matches it firmly.

cdr3_length v_call d_call cdr3_aa
14 TRBV29-1 . CSVAGIGGNEKLFF
15 TRBV7-2 . CASSLFAGSVEEQYF
15 TRBV4-1 . CASSQAGTGNYEQYF
13 TRBV15 . CATSRQTTDTQYF
14 TRBV28 . CASIGRSSGNTIYF
15 TRBV11-3 . CASSQQSSAYNEQFF
16 TRBV7-9 . CASSPLQGTGNQPQHF
15 TRBV6-1 TRBD1 CAIGAGQGSYYGYTF
19 TRBV12-5 . CASGFARGSLFRSNQPQHF
19 TRBV4-2 TRBD2 CASSRQGTSGVLAKNIQYF
14 TRBV4-2 TRBD1 CASSQGTGDEKLFF
16 TRBV21-1 . CASSSLLRDRVGKLFF
13 TRBV6-6 TRBD1 CASSRTGSQPQHF
17 TRBV4-3 TRBD1 CASSQARDRAGANVLTF
15 TRBV13 . CASSERPRGSSEAFF
14 TRBV2 . CASSDWVSGTEAFF
14 TRBV5-1 . CASSSTLGGTEAFF
16 TRBV18 TRBD2 CASSPRASGYTGELFF
17 TRBV5-1 TRBD1 CASSYHPDRADQVLGYF
14 TRBV5-1 . CASSQRYSTDTQYF
12 TRBV30 . CAWRGLGDEQYF
15 TRBV5-4 . CASSLWSGQGETQYF
16 TRBV5-6 . CASSLAGRYSNQPQHF
12 TRBV11-2 . CASSFGPPVAFF
14 TRBV10-1 . CASRWRNPGYEQYF
14 TRBV6-1 . CASSESAGNSPLHF